Below are 12 T cell receptor beta chains sequenced from a single sample in a study of T cell repertoires in cytomegalovirus infection. TCRdb called the reads again in MiXCR, with one record for every CDR3 protein. The repertoire includes about 890,000 distinct CDR3 sequences, approximately 31% of them detected once, and over 11% sits in the top ten. Their recognized antigens are unknown. The source material was cultured CD8+ T cells from PBMCs, sampled from culture after CMV antigen stimulation. The receptor set was obtained from a human donor in good health (CMV status not recorded). Some clones in this sample may be carry-over from other donors' samples.

This clonotype was picked up a small number of times. This chain links TRBV13 with TRBJ1-1; 7 bases match TRBD1. The J segment lost 0 bases and the V segment lost 5 bases, leaving 9 bases of the junction unmatched. The CDR3 has 16 residues. CDR1 and CDR2 (germline): PRHDT, FYEKMQ (reference sequence). DNA for the CDR3: TGTGCCAGCAGCCCTAGGGACAGTAGTCTGAACACTGAAGCTTTCTTT. Translated: CASSPRDSSLNTEAFF.

This clonotype turned up a few times. The V and J genes are TRBV12-3 or TRBV12-4 and TRBJ1-5; D may be TRBD1 (6 bases). Trimming took off 4 bases at V and 4 bases at J, with 17 bases between the two ends. The CDR3 totals 16 residues. This CDR3 reads CASSSEGDIPNQPQHF. The DNA of the CDR3 is TGTGCCAGCAGTTCCGAGGGGGACATCCCTAATCAGCCCCAGCATTTT.

In this sample, this clonotype turned up many times. This chain links TRBV7-2 with TRBJ2-1; 8 nucleotides align to TRBD2. V shed 2 bases and J 4 bases; nucleotides not matched to a gene: 13. The CDR3 sequence is 18 residues long. The germline CDR1 and CDR2 sequences are SGHTA and FQGNSA. The CDR3 nucleotides are TGTGCCAGCAGCTTACATAGACTAGCGATATCGGGTTACAATGAGCAGTTCTTC. Amino acid sequence: CASSLHRLAISGYNEQFF.

This chain links TRBV7-8 with TRBJ1-2; 8 nucleotides match TRBD1. Per germline, CDR1 SGHVS and CDR2 FQNEAQ. Trimming removed 1 base from V and 8 bases from J; junction bases left unmatched: 12. The CDR3 is 16 residues long. The CDR3 DNA follows: TGTGCCAGCAGCTTAGATGGCAGGGGGCTTTATCGGGGCTACACCTTC. This encodes CASSLDGRGLYRGYTF.

This clonotype has a handful of counts. DNA for the CDR3: TGTGCCACCAGCGGCCCGGTCTCTGGGGCCAACGTCCTGACTTTC. Protein: CATSGPVSGANVLTF. The chain carries TRBV24-1 and TRBJ2-6; D is ambiguous. The CDR3 contains 15 residues. V lost 7 bases to trimming and J lost 0 bases, with 9 bases between them. Germline V gene data show CDR1 as KGHDR and CDR2 as SFDVKD.

This clonotype was picked up a small number of times. This chain joins TRBV10-3 and TRBJ1-2; TRBD1 matches at 7 bases. Per the germline V gene, CDR1 is ENHRY and CDR2 is SYGVKD. The CDR3 is 16 residues long. Unmatched junction bases numbered 10, after V lost 6 bases and J lost 0 bases. The CDR3 DNA reads TGTGCCATCAGAACTCTTGACAGGGAATCTAACTATGGCTACACCTTC. It codes for CAIRTLDRESNYGYTF.

This clonotype was observed a few times. This chain uses TRBV5-4 with TRBJ2-2; the match to TRBD1 covers 8 bases. There are 17 residues in the CDR3. CDR1 SGHNT and CDR2 YYREEE come from the germline V gene (reference sequence). V shed 4 bases and J 7 bases; nucleotides not matched to a gene: 15. The CDR3 here is CASSPGQGGITDGELFF. CDR3 bases: TGTGCCAGCAGCCCTGGACAGGGAGGCATTACCGACGGGGAGCTGTTTTTT.

This clonotype showed up many times. The V and J genes are TRBV5-5 and TRBJ2-5; D remains unclear. CDR3 length equals 13 residues. V lost 2 bases and J 5 bases, leaving 10 bases between the germline ends. In germline, CDR1 is SGHKS, CDR2 YYEKEE (reference sequence). CDR3 bases: TGTGCCAGCAGCTTTCCGGTTATGGAGACCCAGTACTTC. Residues: CASSFPVMETQYF.

V is TRBV20-1 and J is TRBJ2-7, with 12 bases that match TRBD2. CDR3 length equals 14 residues. Germline trimming cut 4 bases from V and 7 bases from J; bases unmatched to any gene: 8. CDR1 is DFQATT and CDR2 is SNEGSKA in the germline V gene (reference sequence). The CDR3 DNA sequence: TGCAGTGCTACGACTAGCGGGGGCCTTCTTGAGCAGTACTTC. It encodes CSATTSGGLLEQYF.

About this clonotype: At one end the junction does not follow the germline gene, possibly because of a read error. This chain connects TRBV5-3 to TRBJ2-7, with 8 positions matching TRBD1. TRBV5-3 is labeled an ORF, and its function is uncertain. The CDR3 extends over 15 amino acids. CDR3 protein: CASSLPGQGPGEQYF. The CDR3 DNA reads as TGTGCCAGCAGCTTGCCTGGACAGGGTCCCGGCGAGCAGTACTTC.

There are a few counts of this clonotype. The chain recombines TRBV7-6 with TRBJ2-3; weak D call: TRBD2 (6 bases). Trimming shortened V by 3 bases and J by 0 bases, and 13 bases separated the two germline ends. The CDR3 is made up of 16 amino acids. Germline assignment: CDR1 SGHVS and CDR2 FNYEAQ. The CDR3 bases are TGTGCCAGCAGCTTTATTCTAGCGCCCAGCACAGATACGCAGTATTTT. This translates into CASSFILAPSTDTQYF.

At least ten counts were recorded for this clonotype. V and J are TRBV6-1 and TRBJ2-3, with 8 nucleotides matching TRBD2. The junction had 1 base not matched to a gene; V was cut back by 1 base and J by 1 base. This CDR3 spans 15 amino acids. Looked up from germline, CDR1 is MNHNS and CDR2 is SASEGT. CDR3 protein: CASSEEAGGTDTQYF. CDR3 nucleotide sequence: TGTGCCAGCAGTGAAGAAGCGGGGGGCACAGATACGCAGTATTTT.